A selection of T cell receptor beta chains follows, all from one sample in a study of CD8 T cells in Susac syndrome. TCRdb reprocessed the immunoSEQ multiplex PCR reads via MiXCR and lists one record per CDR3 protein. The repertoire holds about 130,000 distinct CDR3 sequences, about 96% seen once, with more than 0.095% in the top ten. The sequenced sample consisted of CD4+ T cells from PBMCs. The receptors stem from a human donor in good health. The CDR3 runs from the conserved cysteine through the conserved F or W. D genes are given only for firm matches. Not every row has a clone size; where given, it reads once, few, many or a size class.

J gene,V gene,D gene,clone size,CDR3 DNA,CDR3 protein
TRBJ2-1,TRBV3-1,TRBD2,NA,TGTGCCAGCAGCTCAATAGCGGGAGGTTCTGAGCAGTTCTTC,CASSSIAGGSEQFF
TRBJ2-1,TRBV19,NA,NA,TGTGCCAGTAAAGGGACTCGGTTTGAGCAGTTCTTC,CASKGTRFEQFF
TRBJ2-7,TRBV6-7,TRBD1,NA,TGTGCCAGTCGGGACAGGTCATACCCGGGCGAGCAGTACTTC,CASRDRSYPGEQYF
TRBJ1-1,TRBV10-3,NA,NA,TGTGCCATCAGGAGGACAGCCGAAACCGAAGCTTTCTTT,CAIRRTAETEAFF
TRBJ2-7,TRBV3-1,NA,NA,TGTGCCAGCAGCCAAGAACCACGGGGCGAGCAGTACTTC,CASSQEPRGEQYF
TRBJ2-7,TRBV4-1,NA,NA,TGCGCCAGCAGCCCAATGAGATCAGGGGCATACGAGCAGTACTTC,CASSPMRSGAYEQYF
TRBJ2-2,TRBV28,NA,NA,TGTGCCAGCAGCCCGGGTGACACCGGGGAGCTGTTTTTT,CASSPGDTGELFF
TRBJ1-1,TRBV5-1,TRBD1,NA,TGCGCCAGCAGCTGGAACCAGGGGGTGAACACTGAAGCTTTCTTT,CASSWNQGVNTEAFF
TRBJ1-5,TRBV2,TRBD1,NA,TGTGCCAGCAGGGTGGACAGGGATAAGCCCCAGCATTTT,CASRVDRDKPQHF
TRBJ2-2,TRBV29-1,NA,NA,TGCAGCGTTGGGGATGGGGGGCCCGGGGAGCTGTTTTTT,CSVGDGGPGELFF
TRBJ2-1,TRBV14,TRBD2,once,TGTGCCAGCAGACCTACTAGCGGGACTTACAATGAGCAGTTCTTC,CASRPTSGTYNEQFF
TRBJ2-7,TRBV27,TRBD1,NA,TGTGCCAGCAGTTTACGACAGGGAAGGCACGAGCAGTACTTC,CASSLRQGRHEQYF
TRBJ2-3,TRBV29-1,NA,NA,TGCAGCGTACAAAACCGGGCCTTAGGAGATACGCAGTATTTT,CSVQNRALGDTQYF